The rows below give T cell receptor beta chains drawn from one sample of a study of shared clonotypes between healthy human individuals. Profiling relied on immunoSEQ multiplex PCR, and the TCRdb table lists in-frame clones only, not all of them. This sample has hundreds of thousands of clones, with more than 60% found just once. Material for sequencing was memory CD4+ T cells sorted from blood. The receptors were gathered from a man aged 30-40 years in good health. Both conserved end residues are part of each CDR3. Fields, in order: D gene, V gene, clone size, J gene, CDR3 protein, CDR3 DNA. D genes are given only for firm matches. The size field is filled for only some rows; it gives once, few, many or a size class.

TRBD2,TRBV18,-,TRBJ2-2,CASSAGLAGSGTGELFF,TGTGCCAGCTCGGCAGGACTAGCGGGATCTGGCACCGGGGAGCTGTTTTTT
-,TRBV29-1,-,TRBJ1-1,CSVGGGVVRREAFF,TGCAGCGTGGGGGGAGGGGTAGTTAGGAGAGAAGCTTTCTTT
-,TRBV29-1,-,TRBJ2-3,CSVADWTASTDTQYF,TGCAGCGTTGCTGACTGGACAGCTAGCACAGATACGCAGTATTTT
TRBD2,TRBV29-1,-,TRBJ2-3,CSVETSGGADTQYF,TGCAGCGTTGAAACTAGCGGAGGTGCAGATACGCAGTATTTT
-,TRBV6-5,-,TRBJ1-1,CASSYLTEAFF,TGTGCCAGCAGTTACCTAACAGAAGCTTTCTTT
-,TRBV5-6,-,TRBJ2-3,CASSLQGGDTQYF,TGTGCCAGCAGCCTCCAGGGCGGCGATACGCAGTATTTT
-,TRBV19,few,TRBJ1-1,CASRSDGSNTEAFF,TGTGCCAGTAGATCTGACGGTTCGAACACTGAAGCTTTCTTT
-,TRBV20-1,-,TRBJ2-5,CSASGQETQYF,TGCAGTGCTAGCGGCCAAGAGACCCAGTACTTC
-,TRBV6-5,-,TRBJ1-4,CASSYSSGAPNEKLFF,TGTGCCAGCAGTTACTCGAGTGGGGCGCCGAATGAAAAACTGTTTTTT
-,TRBV7-8,-,TRBJ1-3,CASSLSLAASGNTIYF,TGTGCCAGCAGCTTATCTTTAGCAGCCTCTGGAAACACCATATATTTT
-,TRBV7-8,-,TRBJ2-5,CASSLSLLETQYF,TGTGCCAGCAGCTTGTCCCTATTGGAGACCCAGTACTTC
-,TRBV9,-,TRBJ1-1,CASSATVNTEAFF,TGTGCCAGCAGCGCGACAGTTAACACTGAAGCTTTCTTT
-,TRBV6-1,-,TRBJ2-5,CASSGMGSLQETQYF,TGTGCCAGCAGTGGTATGGGAAGCCTTCAAGAGACCCAGTACTTC
-,TRBV9,-,TRBJ1-2,CASSAGGGNYGYTF,TGTGCCAGCAGCGCCGGAGGGGGGAACTATGGCTACACCTTC
TRBD1,TRBV10-2,-,TRBJ2-1,CASSEQGRSYNEQFF,TGCGCCAGTTCCGAACAGGGGCGCTCCTACAATGAGCAGTTCTTC
-,TRBV2,-,TRBJ1-2,CASSRTEDSYGYTF,TGTGCCAGCAGTCGGACAGAGGACAGCTATGGCTACACCTTC
-,TRBV5-1,once,TRBJ1-3,CASSLAGASGNTIYF,TGCGCCAGCAGCTTGGCCGGGGCCTCTGGAAACACCATATATTTT
TRBD1,TRBV28,-,TRBJ1-1,CASSYLQGATSEAFF,TGTGCCAGCAGCTACTTACAGGGGGCGACCTCTGAAGCTTTCTTT
-,TRBV19,-,TRBJ2-1,CASSIGGVSTIYNEQFF,TGTGCCAGTAGTATCGGGGGAGTTTCAACTATCTACAATGAGCAGTTCTTC
-,TRBV5-1,-,TRBJ1-3,CASGPGLPLSGNTIYF,TGCGCCAGCGGCCCGGGACTTCCTTTATCTGGAAACACCATATATTTT
-,TRBV10-1,-,TRBJ2-7,CASREGIRGLYEQYF,TGCGCCAGCAGAGAGGGAATTCGGGGATTATACGAGCAGTACTTC
TRBD1,TRBV7-9,-,TRBJ1-6,CASSQWVGTGVNSPLHF,TGTGCCAGCAGCCAATGGGTGGGGACAGGCGTTAATTCACCCCTCCACTTT
-,TRBV7-9,-,TRBJ2-7,CASSLAGTTYEQYF,TGTGCCAGCAGCTTAGCGGGGACCACCTACGAGCAGTACTTC
-,TRBV27,once,TRBJ2-3,CASSLDGSEYF,TGTGCCAGCAGTTTGGACGGGTCAGAGTATTTT
TRBD2,TRBV5-8,-,TRBJ2-7,CASSLAGLAGVQYF,TGTGCCAGCAGCTTGGCGGGGCTAGCGGGAGTGCAGTACTTC
-,TRBV18,-,TRBJ1-1,CASSQQSNTEAFF,TGTGCCAGCTCGCAGCAATCTAACACTGAAGCTTTCTTT
-,TRBV7-8,-,TRBJ2-7,CASSGVRRLDSDEQYF,TGTGCCAGCAGCGGGGTGAGGCGGCTAGACTCGGACGAGCAGTACTTC
-,TRBV18,few,TRBJ2-4,CASSPPGPKNIQYF,TGTGCCAGCTCACCACCGGGACCCAAAAACATTCAGTACTTC
-,TRBV7-3,-,TRBJ1-2,CASSFRDDYGYTF,TGTGCCAGCAGCTTCCGGGACGACTATGGCTACACCTTC
TRBD2,TRBV7-2,few,TRBJ2-3,CASSLVSGSIADTQYF,TGTGCCAGCAGCTTAGTGAGCGGGAGTATTGCAGATACGCAGTATTTT
TRBD1,TRBV6-1,-,TRBJ1-5,CASSSAGTGNQPQHF,TGTGCCAGCAGTAGTGCCGGGACAGGCAATCAGCCCCAGCATTTT
-,TRBV21-1,-,TRBJ2-6,CASSFVYSGANVLTF,TGTGCCAGCAGTTTTGTTTACTCTGGGGCCAACGTCCTGACTTTC
TRBD2,TRBV5-8,-,TRBJ2-1,CASRQAGFEQFF,TGTGCCAGCAGGCAAGCGGGATTTGAGCAGTTCTTC
TRBD2,TRBV7-8,many,TRBJ2-1,CASSPAAGGSYNEQFF,TGTGCCAGCAGCCCGGCAGCGGGAGGGTCCTACAATGAGCAGTTCTTC
-,TRBV6-1,-,TRBJ1-5,CASIARLDSNQPQHF,TGTGCCAGCATAGCCCGTCTCGATAGCAATCAGCCCCAGCATTTT
-,TRBV30,-,TRBJ1-4,CAWSVAGREKLFF,TGTGCCTGGAGTGTCGCGGGAAGGGAAAAACTGTTTTTT
TRBD1,TRBV10-1,-,TRBJ2-5,CASSPAGTDQETQYF,TGCGCCAGCAGTCCGGCCGGGACAGACCAAGAGACCCAGTACTTC
-,TRBV29-1,-,TRBJ2-5,CSALDHQETQYF,TGCAGCGCCCTTGATCACCAAGAGACCCAGTACTTC
-,TRBV13,-,TRBJ1-6,CASSPLPDSGALHF,TGTGCCAGCAGCCCCCTACCGGACAGCGGGGCCCTCCACTTT
TRBD1,TRBV6-1,-,TRBJ1-5,CASRTGQGDNQPQHF,TGTGCCAGCAGAACGGGACAGGGGGACAATCAGCCCCAGCATTTT
TRBD1,TRBV4-2,-,TRBJ2-5,CASSQEGGKSSETQYF,TGTGCCAGCAGCCAAGAAGGGGGCAAGTCCTCCGAGACCCAGTACTTC
-,TRBV11-2,-,TRBJ2-1,CASSFGLSSLAFSYNEQFF,TGTGCCAGCAGCTTCGGGTTGTCCTCGTTAGCCTTCTCCTACAATGAGCAGTTCTTC
TRBD2,TRBV11-2,few,TRBJ2-7,CASSQIAGRSYEQYF,TGTGCCAGCAGCCAAATAGCGGGTCGATCCTACGAGCAGTACTTC
TRBD1,TRBV30,-,TRBJ2-3,CAWSPPSLGQGVADTQYF,TGTGCCTGGAGTCCTCCGTCCCTGGGACAGGGAGTGGCAGATACGCAGTATTTT